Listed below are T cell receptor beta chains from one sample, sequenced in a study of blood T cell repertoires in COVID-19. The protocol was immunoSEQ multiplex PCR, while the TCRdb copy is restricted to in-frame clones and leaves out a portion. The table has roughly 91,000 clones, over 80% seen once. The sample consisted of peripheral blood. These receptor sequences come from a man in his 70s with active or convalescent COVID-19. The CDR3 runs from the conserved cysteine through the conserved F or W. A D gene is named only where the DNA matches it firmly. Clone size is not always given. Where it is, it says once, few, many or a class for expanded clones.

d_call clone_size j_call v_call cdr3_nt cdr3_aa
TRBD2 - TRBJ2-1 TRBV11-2 TGTGCCAGCAGCTTTCCGGGACTAGCGGGCTACAATGAGCAGTTCTTC CASSFPGLAGYNEQFF
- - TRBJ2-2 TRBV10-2 TGCGCCAGCAACTCAGGGGGCCCGGGGGGTATCGGGGAGCTGTTTTTT CASNSGGPGGIGELFF
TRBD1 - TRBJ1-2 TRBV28 TGTGCCAGCAACCAAGGGGGACAGATAAACTATGGCTACACCTTC CASNQGGQINYGYTF
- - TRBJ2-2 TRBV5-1 TGCGCCAGCAGGGAGGAAGTGGCCGGGGAGCTGTTTTTT CASREEVAGELFF
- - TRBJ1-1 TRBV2 TGTGCCAGCAGTGGGCAGGGGTACACTGAAGCTTTCTTT CASSGQGYTEAFF
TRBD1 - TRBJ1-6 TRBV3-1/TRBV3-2 TGTGCCAGCAGCCGAGAGACAGGGGTGGCACCCCTCCACTTT CASSRETGVAPLHF
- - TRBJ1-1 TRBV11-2 TGTGCCAGCAGCTTACACAGCCAGAACACTGAAGCTTTCTTT CASSLHSQNTEAFF
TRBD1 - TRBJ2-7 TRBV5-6 TGTGCCAGCAGCTTGGCCGACAGGGTTACCCACGAGCAGTACTTC CASSLADRVTHEQYF
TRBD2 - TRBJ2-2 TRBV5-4 TGTGCCAGCAGGGCCACTAGCGGGGTATCAGCTGGGGAGCTGTTTTTT CASRATSGVSAGELFF
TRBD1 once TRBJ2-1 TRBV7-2 TGTGCCAGCACCCTAGACAGGGGAGCTTTCTATGAGCAGTTCTTC CASTLDRGAFYEQFF
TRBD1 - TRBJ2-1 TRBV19 TGTGCCAGTAGTAAACAGGGGCCGGGCTACAATGAGCAGTTCTTC CASSKQGPGYNEQFF
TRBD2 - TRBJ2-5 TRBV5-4 TGTGCCAGCAGCTTGGACGGCCTAGCGGGGTCACAAGAGACCCAGTACTTC CASSLDGLAGSQETQYF
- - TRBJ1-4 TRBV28 TGTGCCAGCAGTTTAGACGCAGGGATTAATGAAAAACTGTTTTTT CASSLDAGINEKLFF
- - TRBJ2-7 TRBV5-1 TGCGCCAGCAGCTTCTTCCTACAGGGTTTGGAGCAGTACTTC CASSFFLQGLEQYF
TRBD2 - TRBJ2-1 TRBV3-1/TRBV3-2 TGTGCCAGTGGGCGGCGGGGGGGCTACAATGAGCAGTTCTTC CASGRRGGYNEQFF
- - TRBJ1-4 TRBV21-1 TGTGCCAGCAGCACGAATAGCTTGTTTCGGTTTTTT CASSTNSLFRFF
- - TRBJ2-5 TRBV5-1 TGCGCCAGCAGCTTGGTTCTTGTTGGAGAAGAGACCCAGTACTTC CASSLVLVGEETQYF
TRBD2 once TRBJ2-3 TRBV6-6 TGTGCCAGCAGGGGCAGCGGGGGGCACACAGATACGCAGTATTTT CASRGSGGHTDTQYF
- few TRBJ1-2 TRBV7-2 TGTGCCAGCAGCTTAGACACGGGAGTTGGCTATGGCTACACCTTC CASSLDTGVGYGYTF
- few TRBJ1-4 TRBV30 TGTGCCTGTAAACGGGGGGATGAAAAACTGTTTTTT CACKRGDEKLFF
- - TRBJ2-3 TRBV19 TGTGCCAGTAGTATTGGGCAGGGAGGCCCAGATACGCAGTATTTT CASSIGQGGPDTQYF
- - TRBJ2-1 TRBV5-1 TGCGCCAGCAGCTTGGGAGAAAACAATGAGCAGTTCTTC CASSLGENNEQFF
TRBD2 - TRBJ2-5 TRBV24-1 TGTGCCACCAGTGATTTAGTACTGGCTAGCGGGGAGCAAGAGACCCAGTACTTC CATSDLVLASGEQETQYF
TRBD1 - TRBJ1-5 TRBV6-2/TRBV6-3 TGTGCCAGCAGTTCATCGGACAGGGAACGCAATCAGCCCCAGCATTTT CASSSSDRERNQPQHF
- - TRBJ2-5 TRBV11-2 TGTGCCAGCAGCTTAGATCGTCTAGAGACCCAGTACTTC CASSLDRLETQYF
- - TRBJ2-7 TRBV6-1 TGTGCCAGCAGTGATGATCGGTGGGGCAGTTTGAACTACGAGCAGTACTTC CASSDDRWGSLNYEQYF
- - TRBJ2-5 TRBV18 TGTGCCAGCTCACCACCCAACTCTGAGACCCAGTACTTC CASSPPNSETQYF
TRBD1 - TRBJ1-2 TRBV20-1 TGCAGTGCTAGTCAAGGGGGCTCTAACTATGGCTACACCTTC CSASQGGSNYGYTF
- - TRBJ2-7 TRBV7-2 TGTGCCAGCAGCTTGGCCCTAGGTCCCTACGAGCAGTACTTC CASSLALGPYEQYF
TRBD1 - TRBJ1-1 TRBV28 TGTGCCAGCAGGCCGACAGGGGTAGGAACTGAAGCTTTCTTT CASRPTGVGTEAFF
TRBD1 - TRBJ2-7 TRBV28 TGTGCCAGCAGTACCAGACAGGGTGGAGACGAGCAGTACTTC CASSTRQGGDEQYF
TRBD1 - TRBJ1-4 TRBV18 TGTGCCAGCTCACCCACAGGGGCAACTAATGAAAAACTGTTTTTT CASSPTGATNEKLFF
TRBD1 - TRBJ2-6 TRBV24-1 TGTGCCACCAGTGATCCCACGACAGGGGCTGGGGCCAACGTCCTGACTTTC CATSDPTTGAGANVLTF
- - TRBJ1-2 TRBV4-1 TGCGCCAGCAGCCTCGGGACTGGGAACTATGGCTACACCTTC CASSLGTGNYGYTF
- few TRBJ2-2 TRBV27 TGTGCCAGCTCGAACCAGTACACCGGGGAGCTGTTTTTT CASSNQYTGELFF
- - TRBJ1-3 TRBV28 TGTGCCAGCGGGACACCCGGAAACACCATATATTTT CASGTPGNTIYF
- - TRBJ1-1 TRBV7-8 TGTGCCAGCAGCTTAGAGGGGGGGCGCTTAGACACTGAAGCTTTCTTT CASSLEGGRLDTEAFF
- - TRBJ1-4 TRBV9 TGTGCCAGCAGCCCCAGGGGAATTCCTAATGAAAAACTGTTTTTT CASSPRGIPNEKLFF
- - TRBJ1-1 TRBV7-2 TGTGCCAGCAGTAAGGGGGGGCAGGGAACTGAAGCTTTCTTT CASSKGGQGTEAFF
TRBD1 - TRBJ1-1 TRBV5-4 TGTGCCAGCAGCTTGGCGGACAGGGTCACTGAAGCTTTCTTT CASSLADRVTEAFF
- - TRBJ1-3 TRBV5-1 TGCGCCAGCAGGGCCCAACAGGGAAACACCATATATTTT CASRAQQGNTIYF
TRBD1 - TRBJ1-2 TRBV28 TGTGCCAGCACCCTTCTTCCGGGACAGGGGAGCTATGGCTACACCTTC CASTLLPGQGSYGYTF
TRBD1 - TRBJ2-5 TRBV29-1 TGCAGCGTTTCCTCCTGGCCGGGACAGGGTGTGGAGACCCAGTACTTC CSVSSWPGQGVETQYF
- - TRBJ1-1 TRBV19 TGTGCCAGTAGTTCAGAACCAGGGGCTGGCACTGAAGCTTTCTTT CASSSEPGAGTEAFF
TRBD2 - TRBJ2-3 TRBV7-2 TGTGCCAGCAGCTCAGGCGGGGGGGCCAGAGATACGCAGTATTTT CASSSGGGARDTQYF
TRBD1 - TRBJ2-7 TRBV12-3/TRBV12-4 TGTGCCAGCAGTTTAGGTCAGGGGGAAGAGCAGTACTTC CASSLGQGEEQYF
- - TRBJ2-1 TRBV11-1 TGTGCCAGCAGCTTAGAGCAGAGGACAGTTTACAATGAGCAGTTCTTC CASSLEQRTVYNEQFF
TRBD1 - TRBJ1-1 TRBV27 TGTGCCAGCAGTGTGAGCCTCACAGGGGTAGCTTTCTTT CASSVSLTGVAFF
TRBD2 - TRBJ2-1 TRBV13 TGTGCCAGCAGCCAAACCTCAATGATTAGCGGGGGCCAGTTCTTC CASSQTSMISGGQFF
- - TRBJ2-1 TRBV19 TGTGCCAGTAGTATTGGTGGGGGCGTTGGATTGAATGAGCAGTTCTTC CASSIGGGVGLNEQFF
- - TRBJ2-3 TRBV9 TGTGCCAGCAGCGGCGCAAATGCGGGGCCCACGGATACGCAGTATTTT CASSGANAGPTDTQYF
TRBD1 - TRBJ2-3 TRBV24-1 TGTGCCACCAGTGATTTGCCGGGGACAGAGAGCACAGATACGCAGTATTTT CATSDLPGTESTDTQYF
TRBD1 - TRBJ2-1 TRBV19 TGTGCCAGTAAGGGACAGGGCTACAATGAGCAGTTCTTC CASKGQGYNEQFF
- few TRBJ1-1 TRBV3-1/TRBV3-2 TGTGCCAGCAGCCAAGAGAGGCGGGAAGCTTTCTTT CASSQERREAFF
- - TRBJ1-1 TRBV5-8 TGTGCCAGCAGCTCCGGACAGTTGGTGGGGTACACTGAAGCTTTCTTT CASSSGQLVGYTEAFF
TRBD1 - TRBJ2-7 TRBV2 TGTGCCAGCAGTGACGACAGGGGGCATTTCTACGAGCAGTACTTC CASSDDRGHFYEQYF
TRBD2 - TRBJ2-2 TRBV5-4 TGTGCCAGCAGCCCCCTTAGCGGGGGTGCGAACACCGGGGAGCTGTTTTTT CASSPLSGGANTGELFF